The sequence of this T cell receptor (beta chain) was determined in a study of T cells in Graves' hyperthyroidism and ophthalmopathy (dated by TCRdb to about 2019). About the study as a whole: To identify TCR V-J signatures that set the groups apart, the researchers used a discovery cohort of more than 95 patients, made up of under 45 with Graves' ophthalmopathy and approximately 57 with stable Graves' hyperthyroidism. An independent validation cohort of 18 to 20 hyperthyroidism patients and 17 patients who later progressed to ophthalmopathy tested prospective prediction of ophthalmopathy. For training and testing, the 80 to 100 patients in the discovery cohort were randomly divided in a 7:3 ratio. The study also compared thyroid tissue and blood T-cell repertoires from roughly six Graves' hyperthyroidism patients. After blood sampling, hyperthyroidism patients were treated with methimazole at a starting dose of 30 mg daily, and ophthalmopathy patients were treated with high-dose intravenous methylprednisolone. The paper reports TCR Vbeta CDR3 sequencing of some 140 peripheral blood samples: some 44 ophthalmopathy, roughly 80 hyperthyroidism and around 17 progressor patients. Points the paper makes about the study in general: During validation, the model predicted progression to ophthalmopathy a median of approximately 6 months ahead of onset, with 70.59% sensitivity and around 72% specificity. Most expanded thyroid clonotypes (frequency above 0.001) were also detected in blood, a finding suggesting that blood repertoires may reflect thyroid immune responses. In cross-validation, a model built on a 13 V-J signature told ophthalmopathy apart from stable hyperthyroidism with less than 90% sensitivity and approximately 81% specificity, and in testing the same model reached 80%/75%. No statistical method was used to fix the sample size in advance, and group allocation was not hidden from the investigators.

A distance of 15 bases separates the germline ends of V and J, which lose 5 bases and 5 bases respectively. CDR1 and CDR2 (SGHTA, FQGNSA) derive from the germline V gene. The CDR3 numbers 14 residues from cysteine through phenylalanine. Only the CDR3 region is kept as DNA, spanning 42 bases read in frame from base 1. Amplification of TCR beta CDR3 regions was carried out from RNA transcripts. The TCR CDR3 was subjected to a first round of RT-PCR using the HTBI primer set and the Qiagen OneStep RT-PCR kit. Libraries were constructed in a second round of multiplex PCR, after which size selection and purification were performed. Paired-end sequencing of the libraries was performed with 100 bp reads on an Illumina HiSeq2000. The original methods were these. Raw data were processed with SOAPnuke, discarding reads with adapters, uncalled bases, mean Phred below 15, or no exact constant-primer or identifier match. High-quality paired reads were merged with COPE v1.2.5, and unique nucleotide sequences were defined as clonotypes. MiTCR v1.1 was used to align clonotypes to the IMGT TRBV, TRBD and TRBJ reference segments. Only V-J combinations with frequency above 0.0001, covering 99.2% of repertoires, were analysed. A TCS score was defined as the ratio between F50 (clonal expansion) and ExV (chaos), using BLOSUM62-based TCRdist between CDR3 peptides within each V-J. Welch's t-statistics and random forest reduced fewer than 550 V-J features to about 13, which were used in a naive Bayes classifier (R e1071). Thyroid-blood repertoire similarity was quantified with the Morisita-Horn index. In TCRdb, the public reads were trimmed at Q25 with fastp and aligned with MiXCR, with productive beta chains retained. Each entry is one CDR3 protein sequence, shown with its most common DNA and genes. TCRdb, rather than the study authors, made the V and J calls. This sample comprises roughly 500,000 distinct CDR3 sequences, roughly 45% of them detected only once. The biggest ten clones account for about two fifths of the sample.

Patients with uncontrolled infections, other autoimmune diseases, pregnancy or lactation were excluded. Diagnoses relied on clinical symptoms, serum thyroxine and TRAb, thyroid ultrasound and orbital computed tomography. Total RNA was extracted using Trizol reagent, and RNA quality was assessed on an Agilent 2100 Bioanalyzer. As to this clonotype: The target of this receptor is not known. Base qualities are not recorded, but no much larger clone differs from it by a single base.

The source material was peripheral blood or thyroid tissue (not recorded which). The chain is made from TRBV7-2 and TRBJ2-5; D gene: possibly TRBD2, on 6 matching bases. The sequence derives from an adult woman with Graves' disease, either hyperthyroidism or ophthalmopathy (not recorded which). For the CDR3, the sequence is CASSTPGRAETQYF. In nucleotides, the sequence is TGTGCCAGCAGCACCCCCGGGAGAGCGGAGACCCAGTACTTC. The entire variable domain, with the stretches around the CDR3 drawn from the reference TRBV7-2 and TRBJ2-5 proteins, is GAGVSQSPSNKVTEKGKDVELRCDPISGHTALYWYRQSLGQGLEFLIYFQGNSAPDKSGLPSDRFSAERTGGSVSTLTIQRTQQEDSAVYLCASSTPGRAETQYFGPGTRLLVL.